The rows below give T cell receptor beta chains drawn from one sample of a study of breast tumors, draining lymph nodes, adjacent tissues. One entry per CDR3 protein, called by TCRdb with MiXCR from the multiplex PCR reads. The data hold 200,000 to 250,000 distinct CDR3 sequences, with 32% observed a single time. Source material: axillary lymph node tissue. The receptors come from a female donor with breast cancer. Some clones in this sample may be carry-over from other donors' samples. CDR3s include the opening cysteine and the closing phenylalanine or tryptophan. The D gene is left open where the match is weak. Part of the rows lack a size; the others show once, few, many or a class for expanded clones.

size: -; J: TRBJ1-6; V: TRBV5-1; D: -; CDR3: CASSSAAGSYNSPLHF; DNA: TGCGCCAGCAGCTCCGCGGCGGGGTCTTACAATTCACCCCTCCACTTT
size: many; J: TRBJ2-3; V: TRBV7-6; D: -; CDR3: CASSLQGTQYF; DNA: TGTGCCAGCAGCTTACAGGGTACGCAGTATTTT
size: -; J: TRBJ1-2; V: TRBV2; D: -; CDR3: CASSEGERNYGYTF; DNA: TGTGCCAGCAGTGAGGGGGAGAGGAACTATGGCTACACCTTC
size: many; J: TRBJ1-2; V: TRBV5-1; D: -; CDR3: CASSLLSKGGYTF; DNA: TGCGCCAGCAGCTTGTTATCCAAAGGCGGCTACACCTTC
size: -; J: TRBJ2-1; V: TRBV7-2; D: TRBD2; CDR3: CASSTASGATYNEQFF; DNA: TGTGCCAGCAGCACAGCCAGCGGGGCAACGTACAATGAGCAGTTCTTC
size: -; J: TRBJ2-5; V: TRBV2; D: TRBD2; CDR3: CASSDKGSGGGQETQYF; DNA: TGTGCCAGCAGTGATAAGGGGAGCGGGGGTGGCCAAGAGACCCAGTACTTC
size: -; J: TRBJ1-2; V: TRBV7-9; D: -; CDR3: CASSPQGGERYGYTF; DNA: TGTGCCAGCAGCCCCCAAGGAGGGGAGCGCTATGGCTACACCTTC
size: many; J: TRBJ2-1; V: TRBV9; D: TRBD2; CDR3: CASSVASGRTYNEQFF; DNA: TGTGCCAGCAGCGTAGCTAGCGGGAGGACCTACAATGAGCAGTTCTTC
size: many; J: TRBJ2-7; V: TRBV6-1; D: TRBD2; CDR3: CASSEGSGIELEQYF; DNA: TGTGCCAGCAGTGAAGGTAGCGGGATAGAGCTGGAGCAGTACTTC
size: many; J: TRBJ2-1; V: TRBV3-1; D: TRBD2; CDR3: CASSLGLDRAQFF; DNA: TGTGCCAGCAGCCTGGGACTAGACCGGGCGCAGTTCTTC
size: -; J: TRBJ2-1; V: TRBV11-3; D: TRBD2; CDR3: CASSLVAGLAINEQFF; DNA: TGTGCCAGCAGCTTAGTCGCGGGACTAGCGATCAATGAGCAGTTCTTC
size: many; J: TRBJ2-1; V: TRBV29-1; D: TRBD2; CDR3: CSVEGSASLAGGAYNEQFF; DNA: TGCAGCGTTGAAGGCTCCGCTTCGCTAGCGGGGGGGGCCTACAATGAGCAGTTCTTC
size: many; J: TRBJ2-5; V: TRBV2; D: TRBD2; CDR3: CASSASSGSVWETQYF; DNA: TGTGCCAGCAGTGCGTCTAGCGGGAGCGTCTGGGAGACCCAGTACTTC
size: many; J: TRBJ2-5; V: TRBV9; D: -; CDR3: CASSGGGRKETQSF; DNA: TGTGCCAGCAGCGGTGGAGGGCGAAAAGAGACCCAGTCCTTC
size: many; J: TRBJ1-6; V: TRBV7-9; D: -; CDR3: CASSAGVTGHKSSPLHF; DNA: TGTGCCAGCAGCGCAGGCGTGACAGGCCACAAGAGTTCACCCCTCCACTTT
size: many; J: TRBJ2-1; V: TRBV3-1; D: -; CDR3: CASNWAGSKSEQFF; DNA: TGTGCCAGCAACTGGGCAGGGTCGAAAAGTGAGCAGTTCTTC
size: -; J: TRBJ1-5; V: TRBV6-2/TRBV6-3; D: -; CDR3: CAGSYSVQPQHF; DNA: TGTGCCGGCAGTTACTCAGTCCAGCCCCAGCATTTT
size: -; J: TRBJ2-5; V: TRBV6-1; D: -; CDR3: CARSGTRVETQYF; DNA: TGTGCCCGCAGTGGAACTAGAGTGGAGACCCAGTACTTC
size: -; J: TRBJ2-3; V: TRBV19; D: -; CDR3: CASSIGGGTDTQYF; DNA: TGTGCCAGTAGTATAGGAGGGGGCACAGATACGCAGTATTTT